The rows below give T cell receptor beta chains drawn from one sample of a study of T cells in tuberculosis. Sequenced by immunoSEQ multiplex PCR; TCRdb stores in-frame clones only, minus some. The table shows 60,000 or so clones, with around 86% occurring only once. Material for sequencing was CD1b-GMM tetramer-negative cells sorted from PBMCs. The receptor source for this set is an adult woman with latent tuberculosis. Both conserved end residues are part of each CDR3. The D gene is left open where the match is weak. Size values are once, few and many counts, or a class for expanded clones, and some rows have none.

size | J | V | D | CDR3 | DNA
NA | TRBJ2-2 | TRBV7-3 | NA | CASSLSPTNTGELFF | TGTGCCAGCAGCTTGAGCCCGACGAACACCGGGGAGCTGTTTTTT
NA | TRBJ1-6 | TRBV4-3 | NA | CASSQEWGERKSTNSPLHF | TGCGCCAGCAGCCAAGAATGGGGCGAAAGGAAATCAACTAATTCACCCCTCCACTTT
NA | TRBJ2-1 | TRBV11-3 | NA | CASSPRTRGNEQFF | TGTGCCAGCAGCCCACGAACGAGGGGGAATGAGCAGTTCTTC
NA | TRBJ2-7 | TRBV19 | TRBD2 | CASRTSGRDEQYF | TGTGCCAGTCGAACTAGCGGGAGAGACGAGCAGTACTTC
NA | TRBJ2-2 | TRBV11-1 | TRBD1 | CASSHHKTGANTGELFF | TGTGCCAGCAGCCACCATAAAACAGGGGCGAACACCGGGGAGCTGTTTTTT
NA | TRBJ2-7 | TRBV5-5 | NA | CASSLVVAGAYEQYF | TGTGCCAGCAGCTTGGTAGTAGCCGGGGCCTACGAGCAGTACTTC
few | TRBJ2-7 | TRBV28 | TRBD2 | CASSPQREAPEQYF | TGTGCCAGCAGTCCCCAGCGGGAGGCCCCCGAGCAGTACTTC
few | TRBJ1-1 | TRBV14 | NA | CASSQEPAGTFF | TGTGCCAGCAGCCAGGAACCGGCAGGAACTTTCTTT
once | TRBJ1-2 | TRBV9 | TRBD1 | CASSGPGQGAQGYGYTF | TGTGCCAGCAGCGGCCCGGGACAGGGGGCGCAGGGGTATGGCTACACCTTC
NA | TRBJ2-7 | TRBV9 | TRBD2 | CASSVDGGAREQYF | TGTGCCAGCAGCGTAGACGGGGGGGCGAGAGAGCAGTACTTC
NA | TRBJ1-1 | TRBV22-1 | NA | CPGSARRTGKNTEAFF | TGTCCTGGGAGCGCACGTCGGACAGGCAAGAACACTGAAGCTTTCTTT
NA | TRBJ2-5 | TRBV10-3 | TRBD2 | CAIRGTSVQETQYF | TGTGCCATCAGGGGGACTAGCGTTCAAGAGACCCAGTACTTC
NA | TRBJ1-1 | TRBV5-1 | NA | CASSLLRGNTEAFF | TGCGCCAGCAGCTTACTGCGGGGAAACACTGAAGCTTTCTTT
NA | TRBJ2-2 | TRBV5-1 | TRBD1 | CASSHASGTANTGELFF | TGCGCCAGCAGCCATGCTTCCGGGACAGCGAACACCGGGGAGCTGTTTTTT
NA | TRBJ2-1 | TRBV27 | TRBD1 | CASSSLQGYYNEQFF | TGTGCCAGCAGTTCCCTACAGGGGTACTACAATGAGCAGTTCTTC
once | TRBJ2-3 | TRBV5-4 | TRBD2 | CASSPNPSGGSIGTQYF | TGTGCCAGCAGCCCTAACCCTAGCGGGGGTAGTATAGGTACGCAGTATTTT
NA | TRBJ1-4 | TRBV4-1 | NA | CASSLQGSTNEKLFF | TGCGCCAGCAGCCTACAGGGCTCAACTAATGAAAAACTGTTTTTT
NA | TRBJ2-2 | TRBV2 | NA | CASSEVQGSTGELFF | TGTGCCAGCAGTGAAGTTCAGGGAAGCACCGGGGAGCTGTTTTTT
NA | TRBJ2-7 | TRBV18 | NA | CASSRDRAYEQYF | TGTGCCAGCTCGCGGGACAGAGCCTACGAGCAGTACTTC
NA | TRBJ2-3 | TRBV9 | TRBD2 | CASSPNPSGGPTVSTDTQYF | TGTGCCAGCAGCCCCAATCCTAGCGGGGGGCCCACAGTTAGCACAGATACGCAGTATTTT
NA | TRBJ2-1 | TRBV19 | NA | CASSIEGATYNEQFF | TGTGCCAGTAGTATAGAGGGGGCTACCTACAATGAGCAGTTCTTC
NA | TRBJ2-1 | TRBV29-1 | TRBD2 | CSVSSGRRPNEQFF | TGCAGCGTTTCTAGCGGGAGAAGACCCAATGAGCAGTTCTTC
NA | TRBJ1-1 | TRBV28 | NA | CASSPPRGDTEAFF | TGTGCCAGCAGCCCCCCCCGGGGGGACACTGAAGCTTTCTTT
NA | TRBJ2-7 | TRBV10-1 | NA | CASSEGAPTYEQYF | TGCGCCAGCAGTGAGGGGGCGCCTACCTACGAGCAGTACTTC
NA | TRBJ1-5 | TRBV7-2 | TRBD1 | CASSSGTGSKPQHF | TGTGCCAGCAGCTCGGGGACAGGGAGTAAGCCCCAGCATTTT
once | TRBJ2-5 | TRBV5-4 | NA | CASSSDSTPQETQYF | TGTGCCAGCAGCTCCGACTCCACTCCACAAGAGACCCAGTACTTC
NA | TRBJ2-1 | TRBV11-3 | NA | CASSLDRAGNGQFF | TGTGCCAGCAGCTTAGATAGGGCGGGCAATGGTCAGTTCTTC
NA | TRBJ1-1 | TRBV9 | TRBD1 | CASSPRQGTMNTEAFF | TGTGCCAGCAGCCCCCGACAGGGTACCATGAACACTGAAGCTTTCTTT
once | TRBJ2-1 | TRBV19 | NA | CASRGSVYNEQFF | TGTGCCAGTAGGGGGAGTGTGTACAATGAGCAGTTCTTC
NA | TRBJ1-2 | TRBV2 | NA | CASKGSGGARYGYTF | TGTGCCAGCAAAGGGAGTGGGGGCGCGAGGTATGGCTACACCTTC
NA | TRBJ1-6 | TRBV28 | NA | CASSFPRGGEGSYNSPLHF | TGTGCCAGCAGTTTTCCCCGGGGGGGGGAAGGCTCCTATAATTCACCCCTCCACTTT
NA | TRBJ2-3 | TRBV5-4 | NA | CASSLAELDSDTQYF | TGTGCCAGCAGCTTGGCAGAACTAGACTCAGATACGCAGTATTTT
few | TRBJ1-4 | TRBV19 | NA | CASSRGLGEKLFF | TGTGCCAGTAGTAGGGGGCTGGGTGAAAAACTGTTTTTT